This note documents a single TCR beta chain sequence. Its target is unknown. The data are from a study of cytomegalovirus exposure and HLA in healthy donors. Overall study findings and caveats: Specific recognition of CMV antigens was confirmed in vitro for a few chains (all CMV-associated). In a later analysis, roughly 17,000 TCR beta sequences were associated with HLA alleles at 0.05 false discovery rate. Fewer N-insertions (relative to the 666-donor mean) were reportedly seen in an Asian-associated ancestry cluster in a later analysis.

It was with 60 Vbeta and 13 Jbeta primers that the PCR ran. Sequenced by immunoSEQ multiplex PCR; TCRdb stores in-frame clones only, minus some. Of some 140,000 clones in the sample, approximately 79% were seen once. This TCR came from a man aged 35-49 years in good health and CMV-seropositive. Sequencing was done on a sample of PBMCs.

In nucleotides, the CDR3 is TGTGCCAGCAGCCATCGGGACAGCTCTGGGGCCAACGTCCTGACTTTC. Its translation: CASSHRDSSGANVLTF. This chain connects TRBV28 to TRBJ2-6; 7 nucleotides match TRBD1. Germline-derived CDR1 and CDR2 are MDHEN and SYDVKM. V dropped 6 bases and J dropped 0; count of bases not matched to a gene: 5. The CDR3 totals 16 residues.